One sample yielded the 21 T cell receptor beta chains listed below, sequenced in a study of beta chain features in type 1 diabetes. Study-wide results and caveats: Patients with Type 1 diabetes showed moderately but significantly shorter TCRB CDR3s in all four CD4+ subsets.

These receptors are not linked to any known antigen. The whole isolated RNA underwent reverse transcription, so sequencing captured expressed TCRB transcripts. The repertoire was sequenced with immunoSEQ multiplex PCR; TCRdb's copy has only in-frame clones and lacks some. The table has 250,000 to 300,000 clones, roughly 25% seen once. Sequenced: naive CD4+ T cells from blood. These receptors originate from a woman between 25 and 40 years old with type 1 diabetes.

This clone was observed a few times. CDR3 DNA sequence: TGTGCCAGCAACAAGGGGATTTCCTCCTACAATGAGCAGTTCTTC. Protein sequence: CASNKGISSYNEQFF. The chain carries TRBV7-9 and TRBJ2-1, with D perhaps matching TRBD1 (5 bases). This CDR3 has 15 amino acids. Between the trimmed V and J ends, which lost 7 bases and 0 bases, there was a span of 13 bases. Germline assignment: CDR1 SEHNR and CDR2 FQNEAQ (reference sequence).

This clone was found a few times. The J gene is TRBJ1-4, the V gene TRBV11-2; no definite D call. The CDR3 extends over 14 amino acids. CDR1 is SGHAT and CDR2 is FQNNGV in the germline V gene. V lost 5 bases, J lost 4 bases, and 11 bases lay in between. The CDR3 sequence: CASSLGLSNEKLFF. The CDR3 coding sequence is TGTGCCAGCAGCCTCGGACTGAGTAATGAAAAACTGTTTTTT.

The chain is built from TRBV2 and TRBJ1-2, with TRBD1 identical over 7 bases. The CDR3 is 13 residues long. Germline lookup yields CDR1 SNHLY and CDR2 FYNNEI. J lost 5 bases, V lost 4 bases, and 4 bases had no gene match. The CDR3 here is CASSAGQRYGYTF. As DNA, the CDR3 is TGTGCCAGCAGTGCGGGACAGCGATATGGCTACACCTTC.

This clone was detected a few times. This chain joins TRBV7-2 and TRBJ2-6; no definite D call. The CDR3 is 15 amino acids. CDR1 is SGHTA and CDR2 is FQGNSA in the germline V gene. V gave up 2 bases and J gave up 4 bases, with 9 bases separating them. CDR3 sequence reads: CASSLIAIGANVLTF. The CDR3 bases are TGTGCCAGCAGCTTAATAGCCATCGGGGCCAACGTCCTGACTTTC.

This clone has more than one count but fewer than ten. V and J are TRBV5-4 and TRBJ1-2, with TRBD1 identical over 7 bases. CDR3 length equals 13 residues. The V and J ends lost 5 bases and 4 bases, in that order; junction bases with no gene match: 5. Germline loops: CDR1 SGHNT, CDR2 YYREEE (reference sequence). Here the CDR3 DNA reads TGTGCCAGCAGTTGGGACAGTACCTATGGCTACACCTTC. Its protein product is CASSWDSTYGYTF.

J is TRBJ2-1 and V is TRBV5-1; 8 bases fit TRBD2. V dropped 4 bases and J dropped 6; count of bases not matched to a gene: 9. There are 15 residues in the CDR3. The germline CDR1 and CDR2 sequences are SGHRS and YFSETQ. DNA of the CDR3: TGCGCCAGCAGCACAATCGGACTAGCTGGCAATGAGCAGTTCTTC. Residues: CASSTIGLAGNEQFF. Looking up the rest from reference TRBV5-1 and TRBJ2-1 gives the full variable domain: KAGVTQTPRYLIKTRGQQVTLSCSPISGHRSVSWYQQTPGQGLQFLFEYFSETQRNKGNFPGRFSGRQFSNSRSEMNVSTLELGDSALYLCASSTIGLAGNEQFFGPGTRLTVL.

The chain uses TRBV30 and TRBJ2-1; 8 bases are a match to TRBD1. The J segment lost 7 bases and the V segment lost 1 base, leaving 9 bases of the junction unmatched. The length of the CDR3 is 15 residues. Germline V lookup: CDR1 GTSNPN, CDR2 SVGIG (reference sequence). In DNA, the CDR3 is TGTGCCTGGAGTGATGCCAGGGGGCTAGGAAATGAGCAGTTCTTC. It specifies CAWSDARGLGNEQFF.

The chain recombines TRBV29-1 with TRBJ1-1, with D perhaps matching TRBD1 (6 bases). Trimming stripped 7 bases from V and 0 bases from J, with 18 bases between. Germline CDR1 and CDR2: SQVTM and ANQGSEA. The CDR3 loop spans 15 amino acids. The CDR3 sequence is CSGLDSFLMNTEAFF. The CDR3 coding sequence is TGCAGCGGGCTGGACAGTTTCCTCATGAACACTGAAGCTTTCTTT.

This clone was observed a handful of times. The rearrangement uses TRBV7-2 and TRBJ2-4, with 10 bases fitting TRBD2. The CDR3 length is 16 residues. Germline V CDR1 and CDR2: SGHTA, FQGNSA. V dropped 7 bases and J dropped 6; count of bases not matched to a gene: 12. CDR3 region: CASTPVEASGRNIQYF. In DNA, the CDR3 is TGTGCCAGCACCCCTGTCGAGGCTAGCGGGAGAAACATTCAGTACTTC.

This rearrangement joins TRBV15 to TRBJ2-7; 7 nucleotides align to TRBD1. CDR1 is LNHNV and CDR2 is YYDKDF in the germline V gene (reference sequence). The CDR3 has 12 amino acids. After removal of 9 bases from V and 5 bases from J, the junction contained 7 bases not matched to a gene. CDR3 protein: CATSYRGDEQYF. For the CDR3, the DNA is TGTGCCACTAGTTACAGGGGAGACGAGCAGTACTTC.

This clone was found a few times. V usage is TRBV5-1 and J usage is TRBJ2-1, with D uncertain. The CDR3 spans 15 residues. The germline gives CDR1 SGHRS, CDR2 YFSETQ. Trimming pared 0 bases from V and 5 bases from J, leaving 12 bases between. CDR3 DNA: TGCGCCAGCAGCTTGGTGGCCACGAGCGACAATGAGCAGTTCTTC. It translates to CASSLVATSDNEQFF. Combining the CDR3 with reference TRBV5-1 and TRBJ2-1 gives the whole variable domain KAGVTQTPRYLIKTRGQQVTLSCSPISGHRSVSWYQQTPGQGLQFLFEYFSETQRNKGNFPGRFSGRQFSNSRSEMNVSTLELGDSALYLCASSLVATSDNEQFFGPGTRLTVL.

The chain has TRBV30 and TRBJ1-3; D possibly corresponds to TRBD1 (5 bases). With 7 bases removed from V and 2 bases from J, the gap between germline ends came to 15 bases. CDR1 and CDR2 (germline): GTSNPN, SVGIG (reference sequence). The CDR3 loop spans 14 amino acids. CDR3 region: CASLAGGTGNTIYF. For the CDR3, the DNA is TGTGCCTCTCTAGCGGGGGGGACTGGAAACACCATATATTTT. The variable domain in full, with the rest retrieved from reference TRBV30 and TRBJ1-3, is SQTIHQWPATLVQPVGSPLSLECTVEGTSNPNLYWYRQAAGRGLQLLFYSVGIGQISSEVPQNLSASRPQDRQFILSSKKLLLSDSGFYLCASLAGGTGNTIYFGEGSWLTVV.

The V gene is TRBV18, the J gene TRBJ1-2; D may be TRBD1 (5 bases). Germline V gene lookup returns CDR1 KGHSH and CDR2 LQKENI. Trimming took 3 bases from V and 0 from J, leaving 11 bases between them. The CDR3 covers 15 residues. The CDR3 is CASSPDSSSNYGYTF. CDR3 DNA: TGTGCCAGCTCACCTGACAGTTCCTCTAACTATGGCTACACCTTC.

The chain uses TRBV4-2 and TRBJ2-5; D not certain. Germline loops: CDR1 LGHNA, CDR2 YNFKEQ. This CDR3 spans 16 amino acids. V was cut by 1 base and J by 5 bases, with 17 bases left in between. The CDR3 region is CASSQGRSVASETQYF. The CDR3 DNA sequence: TGTGCCAGCAGCCAAGGGCGGTCAGTGGCATCGGAGACCCAGTACTTC.

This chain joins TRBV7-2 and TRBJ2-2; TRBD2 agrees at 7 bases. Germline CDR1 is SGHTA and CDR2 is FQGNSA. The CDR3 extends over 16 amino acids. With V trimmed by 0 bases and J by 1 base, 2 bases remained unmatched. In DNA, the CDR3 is TGTGCCAGCAGCTTAGCCGGGGGGAGGAACACCGGGGAGCTGTTTTTT. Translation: CASSLAGGRNTGELFF.

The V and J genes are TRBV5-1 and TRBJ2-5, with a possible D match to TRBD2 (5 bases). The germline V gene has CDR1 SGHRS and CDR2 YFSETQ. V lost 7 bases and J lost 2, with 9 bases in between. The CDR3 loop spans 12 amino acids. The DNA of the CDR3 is TGCGCCAGCTATCGGGAACAAGAGACCCAGTACTTC. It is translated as CASYREQETQYF.

CDR3 in DNA: TGTGCCAGCAGCTCTCAGACTAGCGGGAGCAATGAGCAGTTCTTC. Translated: CASSSQTSGSNEQFF. The chain joins TRBV11-2 to TRBJ2-1; 12 bases match TRBD2. The CDR3 sequence is 15 residues long. The trim removed 4 bases at V and 6 bases at J, leaving 4 bases unmatched. Germline CDR1 reads SGHAT; CDR2 reads FQNNGV.

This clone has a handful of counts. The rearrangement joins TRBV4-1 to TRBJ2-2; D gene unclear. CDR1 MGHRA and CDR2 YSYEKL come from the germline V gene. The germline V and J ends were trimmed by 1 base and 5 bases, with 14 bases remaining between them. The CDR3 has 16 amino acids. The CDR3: CASSQANRFLTGELFF. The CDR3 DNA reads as TGCGCCAGCAGCCAAGCTAATCGGTTTCTAACCGGGGAGCTGTTTTTT.

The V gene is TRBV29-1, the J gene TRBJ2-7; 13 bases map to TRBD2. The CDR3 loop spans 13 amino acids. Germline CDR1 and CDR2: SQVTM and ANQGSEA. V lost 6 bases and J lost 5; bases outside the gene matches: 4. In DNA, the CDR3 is TGCAGCGTGGGACTAGCGGGAAGGGACGAGCAGTACTTC. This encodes CSVGLAGRDEQYF.

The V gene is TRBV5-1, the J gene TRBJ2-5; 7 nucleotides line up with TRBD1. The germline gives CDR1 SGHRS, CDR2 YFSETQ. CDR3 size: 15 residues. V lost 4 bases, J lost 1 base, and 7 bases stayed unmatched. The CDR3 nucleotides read TGCGCCAGCAGCGTCCGGGACAGTTTCCAAGAGACCCAGTACTTC. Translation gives CASSVRDSFQETQYF.

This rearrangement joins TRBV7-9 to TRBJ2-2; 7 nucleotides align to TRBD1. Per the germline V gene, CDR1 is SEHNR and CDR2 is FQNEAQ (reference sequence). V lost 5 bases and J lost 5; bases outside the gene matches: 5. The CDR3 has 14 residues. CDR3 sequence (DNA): TGTGCCAGCAGCCCTGGACAGGCGACCGGGGAGCTGTTTTTT. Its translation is CASSPGQATGELFF.